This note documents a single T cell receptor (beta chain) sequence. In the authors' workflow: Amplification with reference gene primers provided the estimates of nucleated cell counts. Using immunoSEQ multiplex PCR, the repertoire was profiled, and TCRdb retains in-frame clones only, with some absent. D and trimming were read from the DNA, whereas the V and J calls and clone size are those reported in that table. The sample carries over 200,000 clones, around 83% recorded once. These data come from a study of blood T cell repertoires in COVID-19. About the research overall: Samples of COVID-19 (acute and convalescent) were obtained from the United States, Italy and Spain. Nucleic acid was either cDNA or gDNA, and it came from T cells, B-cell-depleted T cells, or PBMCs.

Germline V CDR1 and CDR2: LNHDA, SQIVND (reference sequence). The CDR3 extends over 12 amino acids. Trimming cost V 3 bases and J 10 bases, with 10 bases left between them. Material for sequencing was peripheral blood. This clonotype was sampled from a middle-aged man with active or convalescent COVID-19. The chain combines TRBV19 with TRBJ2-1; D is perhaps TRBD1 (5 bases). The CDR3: CASSIAGLEQFF. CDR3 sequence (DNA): TGTGCCAGTAGTATCGCAGGGTTGGAGCAGTTCTTC.